Reported below is one T cell receptor (beta chain). The antigen remains unidentified. The ViraFEST assay expanded antigen-specific CD4+ T cells with viral peptide pools before sequencing. Isolation of CD4+ T cells took place after about nine days of culture. Two doses of BNT162b2 or mRNA-1273 vaccine were administered to participants. PBMC cultures contained about 2 million cells per well, about 11 IU/ml IL-2 and roughly 9.4 ug/ml peptides. Half the medium was replaced with IL-2 medium on days 3 and 7. The data are from a study of vaccination effects on CD4 cells after COVID-19. Germline loops: CDR1 SGHAT, CDR2 FQNNGV. V was pared by 0 bases and J by 7 bases, with 13 bases between. The CDR3 is made up of 15 amino acids. The study, taken as a whole, reports: Healthy vaccine recipients' vaccine-induced clones were almost all SARS-CoV-2 mono-reactive. Recruitment yielded few convalescent patients, and the study had no early post-infection timepoints.

Sequencing was performed with immunoSEQ multiplex PCR; in TCRdb, only in-frame clones are kept and a portion is missing. The table lists approximately 70,000 clones, 76% of them singletons, with 0.95% in the top ten. The gene calls are TRBV11-2 and TRBJ2-1, with D possibly being TRBD1 (5 bases). The specimen comprised CD4+ T cells from PBMCs cultured with HCoV-OC43 spike peptides, sampled after COVID-19 vaccination. Stated subset: HCoV-OC43 spike overlapping peptide pool stimulation. The receptor comes from a human donor who received a COVID-19 vaccine. The CDR3 DNA reads as TGTGCCAGCAGCTTAGATGCTCGGACACAAAATGAGCAGTTCTTC. Its translation is CASSLDARTQNEQFF.